A single sample gave rise to the 16 T cell receptor beta chains below, sequenced in a study of T cell responses to AZD1222 COVID-19 vaccine. Sequenced by immunoSEQ multiplex PCR; TCRdb stores in-frame clones only, minus some. The sample has over 90,000 clones; about 94% are singletons. The sample was peripheral blood, taken 28 days after the second AZD1222 dose. Every receptor here comes from an adult who received the AZD1222 COVID-19 vaccine.

The chain combines TRBV6-2 or TRBV6-3 with TRBJ2-5; D possibly corresponds to TRBD1 (6 bases). V was trimmed by 8 bases and J by 1 base, leaving 20 bases between them. The CDR3 has 16 amino acids. Per germline, CDR1 MNHEY and CDR2 SVGEGT. The chain's CDR3 is CASCPRQAALQETQYF. CDR3 nucleotides: TGTGCCAGCTGCCCCCGACAGGCCGCCCTCCAAGAGACCCAGTACTTC.

This clone was counted a few times. The chain carries TRBV5-1 and TRBJ2-1; 8 bases are shared with TRBD1. The CDR3 spans 14 residues. After removal of 0 bases from V and 7 bases from J, the junction contained 3 bases not matched to a gene. Germline V gene data show CDR1 as SGHRS and CDR2 as YFSETQ. The CDR3 bases are TGCGCCAGCAGCTTGGCCAGGGGGCTAAATGAGCAGTTCTTC. This encodes CASSLARGLNEQFF. The whole variable domain, remainder taken from reference TRBV5-1 and TRBJ2-1, is KAGVTQTPRYLIKTRGQQVTLSCSPISGHRSVSWYQQTPGQGLQFLFEYFSETQRNKGNFPGRFSGRQFSNSRSEMNVSTLELGDSALYLCASSLARGLNEQFFGPGTRLTVL.

The chain employs TRBV9 and TRBJ1-1, with 7 nucleotides matching TRBD1. Germline trimming cut 3 bases from V and 3 bases from J; bases unmatched to any gene: 5. The CDR3 contains 14 residues. Germline CDR1 SGDLS, CDR2 YYNGEE. The CDR3 region is CASSATGLDTEAFF. In nucleotides, the CDR3 is TGTGCCAGCAGCGCGACAGGGTTGGACACTGAAGCTTTCTTT.

The chain uses TRBV9 and TRBJ2-3; 7 nucleotides line up with TRBD1. This CDR3 contains 15 residues. Germline CDR1 and CDR2: SGDLS and YYNGEE. V dropped 4 bases and J dropped 2; count of bases not matched to a gene: 7. CDR3 residues: CASSLRGQPTDTQYF. CDR3 nucleotides: TGTGCCAGCAGCCTCCGGGGACAGCCCACAGATACGCAGTATTTT.

The genes are TRBV5-1 and TRBJ2-3, with D uncertain. Trimming took 0 bases from V and 4 from J, leaving 12 bases between them. This CDR3 comprises 15 residues. In germline, CDR1 is SGHRS, CDR2 YFSETQ. DNA of the CDR3: TGCGCCAGCAGCTTGGTACCCAACCTCCCAGATACGCAGTATTTT. Amino acids: CASSLVPNLPDTQYF. Full variable domain (outside the CDR3, taken from reference TRBV5-1 and TRBJ2-3): KAGVTQTPRYLIKTRGQQVTLSCSPISGHRSVSWYQQTPGQGLQFLFEYFSETQRNKGNFPGRFSGRQFSNSRSEMNVSTLELGDSALYLCASSLVPNLPDTQYFGPGTRLTVL.

The chain is built from TRBV4-1 and TRBJ2-1; 9 bases line up with TRBD2. Per germline, CDR1 MGHRA and CDR2 YSYEKL. J gave up 3 bases and V 2 bases, and 5 bases lay outside the gene matches. The CDR3 covers 16 residues. CDR3 nucleotide sequence: TGCGCCAGCAGCCAACTTAGCGGGGGTTTCTACAATGAGCAGTTCTTC. Protein product: CASSQLSGGFYNEQFF.

This clone was seen only once. The chain combines TRBV28 with TRBJ1-6, with TRBD1 as a possible D gene (5 bases). CDR1 MDHEN and CDR2 SYDVKM come from the germline V gene. V was trimmed by 7 bases and J by 8 bases, leaving 15 bases between them. CDR3 length: 14 amino acids. The CDR3 sequence is CASTRDRGYSPLHF. The CDR3 DNA reads TGTGCCAGCACCCGGGACCGAGGTTATTCACCCCTCCACTTT.

The genes are TRBV6-6 and TRBJ2-2; TRBD1 or TRBD2 may be the D gene (5 bases each). The CDR3 extends over 14 amino acids. The V and J ends lost 0 bases and 7 bases respectively, with 9 bases between them. The V gene's germline CDR1 is MNHNY and CDR2 SVGAGI (reference sequence). The CDR3 coding sequence is TGTGCCAGCAGTTACTCCAGGGAGCTCGGGGAGCTGTTTTTT. Translation: CASSYSRELGELFF.

CDR3 protein: CASSYSLADRNQPQHF. As DNA, the CDR3 is TGTGCCAGCAGTTACTCTTTGGCGGACAGGAATCAGCCCCAGCATTTT. The rearrangement joins TRBV6-2 or TRBV6-3 to TRBJ1-5; 7 nucleotides agree with TRBD1. The CDR3 has 16 residues. The germline V gene has CDR1 MNHEY and CDR2 SVGEGT. With V trimmed by 0 bases and J by 4 bases, 6 bases remained unmatched.

The chain has TRBV5-6 and TRBJ2-2; D possibly corresponds to TRBD1 (5 bases). V dropped 4 bases and J dropped 2 bases, with 12 bases sitting between them. Looked up from germline, CDR1 is SGHDT and CDR2 is YYEEEE. CDR3 length: 15 amino acids. The CDR3 region has the DNA TGTGCCAGCAGCGGGGCCGCACATAACACCGGGGAGCTGTTTTTT. It specifies CASSGAAHNTGELFF. Filled out from reference TRBV5-6 and TRBJ2-2, the complete variable domain reads DAGVTQSPTHLIKTRGQQVTLRCSPKSGHDTVSWYQQALGQGPQFIFQYYEEEERQRGNFPDRFSGHQFPNYSSELNVNALLLGDSALYLCASSGAAHNTGELFFGEGSRLTVL.

The V and J genes are TRBV12-3 or TRBV12-4 and TRBJ1-2; TRBD1 matches 7 bases. V was pared by 4 bases and J by 7 bases, with 0 bases of the junction left unmatched. The CDR3 loop spans 11 amino acids. The CDR3 region is CASSYRGGYTF. The CDR3 region has the DNA TGTGCCAGCAGTTACAGGGGTGGCTACACCTTC.

The V call is TRBV19, the J call TRBJ1-2; 11 bases align to TRBD1. The junction had 3 bases not matched to a gene; V was cut back by 7 bases and J by 2 bases. Per germline, CDR1 LNHDA and CDR2 SQIVND (reference sequence). This CDR3 has 14 residues. This chain's CDR3 is CASTRTGGNYGYTF. The CDR3 DNA sequence: TGTGCCAGTACTAGGACAGGGGGCAACTATGGCTACACCTTC.

CDR3 protein: CASSTDRVTEAFF. Here the CDR3 DNA reads TGTGCCAGCAGTACCGACAGAGTCACTGAAGCTTTCTTT. The V and J genes are TRBV6-5 and TRBJ1-1, with D possibly being TRBD1 (5 bases). The CDR3 loop spans 13 amino acids. CDR1 and CDR2 from the germline V gene are MNHEY and SVGAGI. V was trimmed by 5 bases and J by 4 bases, leaving 11 bases between them.

The chain employs TRBV3-1 (or the pseudogene TRBV3-2) and TRBJ1-2, with D possibly being TRBD1 (5 bases). CDR1 is LGHDT, CDR2 YNNKEL, per germline (reference sequence). The germline V and J ends were trimmed by 4 bases and 6 bases, with 12 bases remaining between them. This CDR3 contains 13 residues. In nucleotides, the CDR3 is TGTGCCAGCAGCCGCGAGACAGCCCATGGCTACACCTTC. Translation gives CASSRETAHGYTF.

This chain links TRBV3-1 (or the pseudogene TRBV3-2) with TRBJ2-3, with 12 nucleotides matching TRBD2. The CDR3 runs 20 residues. Germline-derived CDR1 and CDR2 are LGHDT and YNNKEL (reference sequence). The V gene end was trimmed by 0 bases and the J gene end by 3 bases; junction bases not matched to a gene: 13. The CDR3 coding sequence is TGTGCCAGCAGCCAAGAGGCTAGCGGGGGGGCCAGCGCGACAACAGATACGCAGTATTTT. It yields the protein CASSQEASGGASATTDTQYF.

This sequence joins TRBV5-1 and TRBJ1-1, with unresolved D. The germline V and J ends were trimmed by 4 bases and 2 bases, with 9 bases remaining between them. In germline, CDR1 is SGHRS, CDR2 YFSETQ. There are 13 residues in the CDR3. For the CDR3, the DNA is TGCGCCAGCAGCAATAAGGGTAACACTGAAGCTTTCTTT. Encoded protein: CASSNKGNTEAFF.